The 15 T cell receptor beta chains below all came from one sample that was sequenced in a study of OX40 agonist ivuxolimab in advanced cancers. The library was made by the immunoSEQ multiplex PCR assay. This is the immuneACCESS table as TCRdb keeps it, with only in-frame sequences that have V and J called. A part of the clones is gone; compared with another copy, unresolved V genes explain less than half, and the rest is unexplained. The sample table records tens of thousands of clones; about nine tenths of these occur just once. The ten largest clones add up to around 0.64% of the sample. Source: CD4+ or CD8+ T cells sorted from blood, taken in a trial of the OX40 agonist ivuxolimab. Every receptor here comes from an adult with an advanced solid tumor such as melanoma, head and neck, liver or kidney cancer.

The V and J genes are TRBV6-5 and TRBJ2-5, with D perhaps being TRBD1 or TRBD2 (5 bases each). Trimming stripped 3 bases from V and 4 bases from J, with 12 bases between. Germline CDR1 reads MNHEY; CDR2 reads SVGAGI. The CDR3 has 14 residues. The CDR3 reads CASSYSGLGETQYF. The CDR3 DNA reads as TGTGCCAGCAGTTATTCGGGGCTCGGAGAGACCCAGTACTTC.

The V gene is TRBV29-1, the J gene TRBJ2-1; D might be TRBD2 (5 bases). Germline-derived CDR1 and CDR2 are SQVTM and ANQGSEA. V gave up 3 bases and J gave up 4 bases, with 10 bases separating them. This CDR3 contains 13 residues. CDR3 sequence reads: CSVDRLKYNEQFF. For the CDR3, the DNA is TGCAGCGTTGATCGACTAAAATACAATGAGCAGTTCTTC.

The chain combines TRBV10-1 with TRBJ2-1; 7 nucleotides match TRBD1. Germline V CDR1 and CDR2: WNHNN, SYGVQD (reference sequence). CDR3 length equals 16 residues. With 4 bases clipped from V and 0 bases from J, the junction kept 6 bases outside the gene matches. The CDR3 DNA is TGCGCCAGCAGTGGACAGGGACCGAGCTCCTACAATGAGCAGTTCTTC. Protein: CASSGQGPSSYNEQFF.

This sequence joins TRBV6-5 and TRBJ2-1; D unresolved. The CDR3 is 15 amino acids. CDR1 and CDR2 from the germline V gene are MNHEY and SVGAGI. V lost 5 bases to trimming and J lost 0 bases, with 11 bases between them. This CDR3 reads CASSLDANSYNEQFF. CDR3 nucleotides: TGTGCCAGCAGTCTCGACGCCAACTCCTACAATGAGCAGTTCTTC.

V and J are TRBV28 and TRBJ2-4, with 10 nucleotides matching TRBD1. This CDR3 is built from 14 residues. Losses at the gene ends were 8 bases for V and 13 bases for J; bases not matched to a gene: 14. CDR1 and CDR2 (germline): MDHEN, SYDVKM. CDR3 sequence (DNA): TGTGCCAGCCGACAGGGGGCTGCGCAACAAAAACAGTACTTC. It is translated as CASRQGAAQQKQYF.

The DNA of the CDR3 is TGTGCCAGCCGGTTTGAAGAGGGCACTGAAGCTTTCTTT. Its translation is CASRFEEGTEAFF. The V call is TRBV6-5, the J call TRBJ1-1; D unresolved. The CDR3 covers 13 residues. Per the germline V gene, CDR1 is MNHEY and CDR2 is SVGAGI. V was clipped by 8 bases and J by 4 bases, with 14 bases between them.

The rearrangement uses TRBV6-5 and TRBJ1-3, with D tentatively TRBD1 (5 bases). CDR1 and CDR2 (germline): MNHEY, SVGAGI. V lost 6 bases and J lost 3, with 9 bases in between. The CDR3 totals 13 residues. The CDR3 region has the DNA TGTGCCAGCAGGGGGGTAAATGGAAACACCATATATTTT. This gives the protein CASRGVNGNTIYF.

The CDR3 DNA follows: TGTGCCAGCGCGACTAGCGGAGAGACCCAGTACTTC. Residues: CASATSGETQYF. V usage is TRBV11-3 and J usage is TRBJ2-5; TRBD2 matches 9 bases. The CDR3 contains 12 residues. CDR1 SGHNT and CDR2 YENEEA come from the germline V gene. Trimming at V came to 8 bases and at J to 4 bases, leaving 2 bases not matched to a gene.

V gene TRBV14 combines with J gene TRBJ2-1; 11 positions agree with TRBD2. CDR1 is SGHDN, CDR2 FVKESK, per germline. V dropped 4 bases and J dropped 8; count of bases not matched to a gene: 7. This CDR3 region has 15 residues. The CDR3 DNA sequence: TGTGCCAGCAGCCTAGCGGGAGGGTTTTTCTATGAGCAGTTCTTC. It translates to CASSLAGGFFYEQFF.

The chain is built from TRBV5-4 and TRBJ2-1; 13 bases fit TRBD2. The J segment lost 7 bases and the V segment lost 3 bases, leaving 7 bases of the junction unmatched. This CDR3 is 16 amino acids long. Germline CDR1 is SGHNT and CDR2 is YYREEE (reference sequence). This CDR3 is CASSYGLAGARNEQFF. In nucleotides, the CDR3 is TGTGCCAGCAGCTACGGACTAGCGGGGGCGAGGAATGAGCAGTTCTTC. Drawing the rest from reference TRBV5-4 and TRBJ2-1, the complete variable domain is ETGVTQSPTHLIKTRGQQVTLRCSSQSGHNTVSWYQQALGQGPQFIFQYYREEENGRGNFPPRFSGLQFPNYSSELNVNALELDDSALYLCASSYGLAGARNEQFFGPGTRLTVL.

CDR3 sequence: CASSGAGGWEEQYF. CDR3 nucleotide sequence: TGCGCCAGCAGCGGGGCGGGAGGATGGGAAGAGCAGTACTTC. This chain links TRBV5-1 with TRBJ2-7, with 8 positions matching TRBD2. Germline V gives CDR1 SGHRS, CDR2 YFSETQ. V gave up 4 bases and J gave up 7 bases; unmatched junction bases: 10. The CDR3 sequence is 14 residues long.

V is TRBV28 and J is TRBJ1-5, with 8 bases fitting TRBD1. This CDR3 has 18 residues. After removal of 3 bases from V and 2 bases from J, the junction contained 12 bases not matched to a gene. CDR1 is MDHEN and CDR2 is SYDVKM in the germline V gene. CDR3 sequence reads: CASSFGNGQGTGNQPQHF. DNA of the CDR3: TGTGCCAGCAGTTTCGGAAACGGACAGGGTACGGGCAATCAGCCCCAGCATTTT.

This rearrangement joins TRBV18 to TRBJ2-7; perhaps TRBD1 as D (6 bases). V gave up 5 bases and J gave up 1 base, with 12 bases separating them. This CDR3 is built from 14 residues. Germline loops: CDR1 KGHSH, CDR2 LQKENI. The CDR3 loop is CASSTRQESYEQYF. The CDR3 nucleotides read TGTGCCAGCTCAACCCGACAGGAATCCTACGAGCAGTACTTC.

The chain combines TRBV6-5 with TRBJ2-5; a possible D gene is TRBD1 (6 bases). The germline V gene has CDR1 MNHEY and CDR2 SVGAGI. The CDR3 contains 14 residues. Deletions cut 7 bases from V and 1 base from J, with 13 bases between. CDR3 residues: CASKKLDSQETQYF. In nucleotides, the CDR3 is TGTGCCAGCAAGAAGTTGGACAGCCAAGAGACCCAGTACTTC.

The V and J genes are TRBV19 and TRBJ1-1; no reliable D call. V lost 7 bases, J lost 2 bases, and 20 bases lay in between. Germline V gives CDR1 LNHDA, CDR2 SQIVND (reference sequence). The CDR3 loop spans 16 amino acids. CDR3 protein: CASTLSERLFNTEAFF. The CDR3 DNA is TGTGCCAGTACCCTATCGGAGAGGCTGTTCAACACTGAAGCTTTCTTT.